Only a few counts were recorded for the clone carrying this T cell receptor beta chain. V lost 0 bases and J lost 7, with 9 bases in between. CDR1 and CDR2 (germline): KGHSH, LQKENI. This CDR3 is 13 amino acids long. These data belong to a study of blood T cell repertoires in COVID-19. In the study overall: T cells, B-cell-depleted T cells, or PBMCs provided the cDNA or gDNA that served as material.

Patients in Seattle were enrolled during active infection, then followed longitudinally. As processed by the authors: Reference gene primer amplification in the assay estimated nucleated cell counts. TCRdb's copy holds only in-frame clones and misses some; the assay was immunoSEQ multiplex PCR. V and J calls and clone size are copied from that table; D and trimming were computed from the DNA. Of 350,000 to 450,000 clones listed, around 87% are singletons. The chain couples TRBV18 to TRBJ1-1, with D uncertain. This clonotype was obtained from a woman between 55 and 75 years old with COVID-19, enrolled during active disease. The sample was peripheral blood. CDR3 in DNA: TGTGCCAGCTCACCACCAATCCCAGTTGAAGCTTTCTTT. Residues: CASSPPIPVEAFF.